This T cell receptor (beta chain) was sequenced during a study of Graves' ophthalmopathy and Graves' hyperthyroidism. On the study more broadly: Peripheral blood (taken before any treatment) was collected at initial diagnosis.

Amplification of TCR beta CDR3 regions used RNA transcripts. Investigators did first-round RT-PCR with HTBI primers, then second-round multiplex PCR. TCRdb called the multiplex PCR reads again in MiXCR, with one record for every CDR3 protein. The sample has about 380,000 distinct CDR3 sequences, 15% seen once; the top ten hold approximately 7%. Trimming took 3 bases from V and 4 from J, leaving 10 bases between them. The germline gives CDR1 KGHSH, CDR2 LQKENI. This CDR3 region has 14 residues. Concerning this clonotype: Its antigen remains unknown.

Whole-study findings and limits: Ophthalmopathy progression predictions by the model showed nearly 75% specificity and approximately 71% sensitivity. Using 13 signatures, a model distinguished ophthalmopathy from stable hyperthyroidism, reaching just under 90% sensitivity and approximately 82% specificity.

The clonotype originates from a woman younger than 35 with stable Graves' hyperthyroidism. Sequenced: peripheral blood. This rearrangement joins TRBV18 to TRBJ1-3, with D uncertain. Written as DNA, the CDR3 is TGTGCCAGCTCACCGGCCGAGTCCGGAAACACCATATATTTT. This codes for CASSPAESGNTIYF.